The clone carrying this T cell receptor beta chain was found a few times. CDR3 size: 9 residues. Some clones are missing from TCRdb's copy, which holds only in-frame ones; the method was immunoSEQ multiplex PCR. The table lists approximately 4,000 clones, over 25% of them singletons. Co-plated with approximately 200,000 CFSE-labeled responder cells were approximately 200,000 irradiated, violet-dye-labeled stimulator cells. This sample was included in a study of graft-versus-host responses after intestinal transplantation. The chain combines TRBV21-1 with TRBJ2-7; the table's D gene call, TRBD2, was not cross checked with the DNA. TRBV21-1 is recorded as a pseudogene. This TCR came from a human patient who was an organ donor for intestinal transplantation. Sequencing used alloreactive CD4+ T cells from a mixed lymphocyte reaction culture, obtained before transplantation. Described subset: CFSE-low proliferating T cells sorted from roughly 6-day pre-transplant mixed lymphocyte reaction (GvH or HvG direction). Written as DNA, the CDR3 is TGTGCCAGCAGCTATCTCCAGTACTTC. It yields the protein CASSYLQYF.